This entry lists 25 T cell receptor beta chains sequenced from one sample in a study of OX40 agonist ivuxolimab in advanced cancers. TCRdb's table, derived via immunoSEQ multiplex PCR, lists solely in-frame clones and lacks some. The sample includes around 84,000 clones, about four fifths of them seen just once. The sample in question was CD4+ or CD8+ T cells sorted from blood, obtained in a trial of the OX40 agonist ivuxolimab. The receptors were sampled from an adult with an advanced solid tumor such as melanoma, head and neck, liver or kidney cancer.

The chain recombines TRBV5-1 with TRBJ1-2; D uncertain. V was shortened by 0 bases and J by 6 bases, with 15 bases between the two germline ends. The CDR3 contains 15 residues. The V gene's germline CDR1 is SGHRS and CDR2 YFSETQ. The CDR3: CASSLGISHSDGYTF. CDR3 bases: TGCGCCAGCAGCTTGGGGATCTCCCACTCCGATGGCTACACCTTC.

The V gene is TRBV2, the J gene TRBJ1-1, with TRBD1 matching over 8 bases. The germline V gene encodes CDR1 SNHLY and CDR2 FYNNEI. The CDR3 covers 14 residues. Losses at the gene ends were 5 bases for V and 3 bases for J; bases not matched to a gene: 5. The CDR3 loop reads CASSSGQGDTEAFF. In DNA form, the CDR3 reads TGTGCCAGCAGTTCCGGACAGGGAGACACTGAAGCTTTCTTT.

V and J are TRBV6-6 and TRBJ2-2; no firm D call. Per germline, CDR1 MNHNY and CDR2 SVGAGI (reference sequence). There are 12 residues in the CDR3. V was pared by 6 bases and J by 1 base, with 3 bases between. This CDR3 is CASSRNTGELFF. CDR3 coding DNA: TGTGCCAGCAGCCGGAACACCGGGGAGCTGTTTTTT.

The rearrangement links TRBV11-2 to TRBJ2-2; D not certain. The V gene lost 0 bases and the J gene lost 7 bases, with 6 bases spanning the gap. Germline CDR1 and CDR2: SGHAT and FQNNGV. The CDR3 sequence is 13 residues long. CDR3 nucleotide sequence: TGTGCCAGCAGCTTAGACAAGGTCGGGGAGCTGTTTTTT. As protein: CASSLDKVGELFF.

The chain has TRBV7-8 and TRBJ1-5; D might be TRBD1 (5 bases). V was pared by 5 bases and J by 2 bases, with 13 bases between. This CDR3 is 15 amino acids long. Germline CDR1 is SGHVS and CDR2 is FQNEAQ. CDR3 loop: CASSPGRGGNQPQHF. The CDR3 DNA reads TGTGCCAGCAGCCCGGGCCGGGGCGGCAATCAGCCCCAGCATTTT.

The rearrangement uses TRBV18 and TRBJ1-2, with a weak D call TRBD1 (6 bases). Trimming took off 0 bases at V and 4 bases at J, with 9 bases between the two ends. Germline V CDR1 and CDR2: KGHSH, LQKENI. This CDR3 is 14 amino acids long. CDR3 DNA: TGTGCCAGCTCACCACCGGGCAGGGGCTATGGCTACACCTTC. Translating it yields CASSPPGRGYGYTF.

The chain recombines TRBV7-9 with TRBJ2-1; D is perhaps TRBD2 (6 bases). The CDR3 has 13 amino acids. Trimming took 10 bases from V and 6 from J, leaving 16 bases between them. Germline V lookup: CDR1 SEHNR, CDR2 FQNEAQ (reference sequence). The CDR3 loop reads CATDLAGTNEQFF. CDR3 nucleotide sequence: TGTGCCACGGACCTGGCGGGAACCAATGAGCAGTTCTTC.

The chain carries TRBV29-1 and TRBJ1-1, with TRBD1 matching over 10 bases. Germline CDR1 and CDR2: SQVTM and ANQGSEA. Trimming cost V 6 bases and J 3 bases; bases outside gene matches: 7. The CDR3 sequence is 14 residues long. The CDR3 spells CSVKRQGADTEAFF. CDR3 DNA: TGCAGCGTGAAGAGACAGGGGGCAGACACTGAAGCTTTCTTT.

The CDR3 sequence: CASSVEALVALGPYNEQFF. The CDR3 DNA reads as TGTGCCAGCAGCGTAGAGGCCCTAGTGGCTCTGGGACCCTACAATGAGCAGTTCTTC. The chain joins TRBV9 to TRBJ2-1; D may be TRBD1 or TRBD2 (5 bases each). The germline V gene encodes CDR1 SGDLS and CDR2 YYNGEE. This CDR3 is built from 19 residues. V was trimmed by 0 bases and J by 2 bases, leaving 21 bases between them.

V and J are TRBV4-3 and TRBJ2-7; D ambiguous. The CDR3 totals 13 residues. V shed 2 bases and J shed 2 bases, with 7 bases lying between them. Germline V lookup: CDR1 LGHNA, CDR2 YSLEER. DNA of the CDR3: TGCGCCAGCAGCCAAAGTGGGACCTACGAGCAGTACTTC. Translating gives CASSQSGTYEQYF.

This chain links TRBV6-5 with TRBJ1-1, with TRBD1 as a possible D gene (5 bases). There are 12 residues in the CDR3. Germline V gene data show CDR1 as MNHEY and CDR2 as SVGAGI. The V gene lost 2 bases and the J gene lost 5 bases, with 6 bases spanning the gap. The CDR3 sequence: CASSYGGTEAFF. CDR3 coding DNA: TGTGCCAGCAGTTACGGGGGTACTGAAGCTTTCTTT.

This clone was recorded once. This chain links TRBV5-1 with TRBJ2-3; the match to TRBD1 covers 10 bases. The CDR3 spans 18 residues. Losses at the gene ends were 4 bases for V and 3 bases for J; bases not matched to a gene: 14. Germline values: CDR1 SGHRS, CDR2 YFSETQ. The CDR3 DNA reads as TGCGCCAGCAGCCCCGTAGTTGGGACAGGGGTATCGACAGATACGCAGTATTTT. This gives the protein CASSPVVGTGVSTDTQYF.

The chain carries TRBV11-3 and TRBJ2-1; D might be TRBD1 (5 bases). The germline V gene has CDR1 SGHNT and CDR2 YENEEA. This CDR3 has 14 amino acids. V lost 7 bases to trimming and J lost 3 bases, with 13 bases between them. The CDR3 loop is CASTPTDIYNEQFF. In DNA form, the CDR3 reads TGTGCCAGCACACCAACGGACATCTACAATGAGCAGTTCTTC.

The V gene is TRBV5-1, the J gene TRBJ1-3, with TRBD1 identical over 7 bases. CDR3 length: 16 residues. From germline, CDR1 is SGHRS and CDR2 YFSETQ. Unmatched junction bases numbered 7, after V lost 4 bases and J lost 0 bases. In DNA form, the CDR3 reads TGCGCCAGCAGCGTGACAGGGTGGGACTCTGGAAACACCATATATTTT. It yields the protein CASSVTGWDSGNTIYF.

The CDR3 DNA sequence: TGTGCCACCAGCAGAGACACCGTTTCTCCTACGGACTATGGCTACACCTTC. It yields the protein CATSRDTVSPTDYGYTF. The V and J genes are TRBV15 and TRBJ1-2; the D is unclear. Germline V lookup: CDR1 LNHNV, CDR2 YYDKDF (reference sequence). The CDR3 covers 17 residues. V lost 0 bases to trimming and J lost 3 bases, with 17 bases between them.

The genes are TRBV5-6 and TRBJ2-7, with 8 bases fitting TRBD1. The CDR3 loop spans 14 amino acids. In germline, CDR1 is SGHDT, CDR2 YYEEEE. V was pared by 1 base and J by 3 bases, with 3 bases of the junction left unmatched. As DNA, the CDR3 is TGTGCCAGCAGCTTGCCAGGGGGCCACTACGAGCAGTACTTC. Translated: CASSLPGGHYEQYF.

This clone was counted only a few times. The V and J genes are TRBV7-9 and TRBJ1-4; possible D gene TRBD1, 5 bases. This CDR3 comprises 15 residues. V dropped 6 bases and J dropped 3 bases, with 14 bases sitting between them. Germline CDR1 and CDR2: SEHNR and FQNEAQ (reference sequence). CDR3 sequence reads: CASRLEGYANEKLFF. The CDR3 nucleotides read TGTGCCAGCAGACTCGAGGGGTATGCTAATGAAAAACTGTTTTTT.

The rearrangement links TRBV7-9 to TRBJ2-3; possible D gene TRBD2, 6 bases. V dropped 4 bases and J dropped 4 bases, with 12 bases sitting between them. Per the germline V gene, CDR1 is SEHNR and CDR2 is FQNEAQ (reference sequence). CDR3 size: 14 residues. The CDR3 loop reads CASSSAAGSDTQYF. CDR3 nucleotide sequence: TGTGCCAGCAGCTCAGCGGCGGGGTCAGATACGCAGTATTTT. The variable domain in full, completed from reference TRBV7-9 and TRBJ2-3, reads DTGVSQNPRHKITKRGQNVTFRCDPISEHNRLYWYRQTLGQGPEFLTYFQNEAQLEKSRLLSDRFSAERPKGSFSTLEIQRTEQGDSAMYLCASSSAAGSDTQYFGPGTRLTVL.

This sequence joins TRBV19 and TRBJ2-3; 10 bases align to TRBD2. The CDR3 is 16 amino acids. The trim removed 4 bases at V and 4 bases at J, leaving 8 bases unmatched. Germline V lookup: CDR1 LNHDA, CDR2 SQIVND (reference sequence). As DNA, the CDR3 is TGTGCCAGTAGTAGGTCTAGCGGGAGCCAGGCAGATACGCAGTATTTT. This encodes CASSRSSGSQADTQYF.

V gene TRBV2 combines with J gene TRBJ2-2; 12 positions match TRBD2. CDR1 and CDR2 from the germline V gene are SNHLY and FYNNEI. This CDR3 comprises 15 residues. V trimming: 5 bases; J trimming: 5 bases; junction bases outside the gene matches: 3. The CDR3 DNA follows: TGTGCCAGCAGTAGAGGACTAGCGGGAACCGGGGAGCTGTTTTTT. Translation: CASSRGLAGTGELFF.

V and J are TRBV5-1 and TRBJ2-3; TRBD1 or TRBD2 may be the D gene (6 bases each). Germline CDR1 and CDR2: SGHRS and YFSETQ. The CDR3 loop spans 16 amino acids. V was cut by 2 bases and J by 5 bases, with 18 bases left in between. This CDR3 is CASSLGGRMSRDTQYF. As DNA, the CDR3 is TGCGCCAGCAGCTTAGGGGGGCGAATGAGTAGAGATACGCAGTATTTT.

The DNA for the CDR3 is TGTGCCAGCAGCTTCGAGGGGACCCAGTACTTC. Translation: CASSFEGTQYF. This sequence joins TRBV2 and TRBJ2-5; perhaps TRBD2 as D (5 bases). CDR1 is SNHLY and CDR2 is FYNNEI in the germline V gene. This CDR3 is built from 11 residues. The germline V and J ends were trimmed by 6 bases and 7 bases, with 9 bases remaining between them.

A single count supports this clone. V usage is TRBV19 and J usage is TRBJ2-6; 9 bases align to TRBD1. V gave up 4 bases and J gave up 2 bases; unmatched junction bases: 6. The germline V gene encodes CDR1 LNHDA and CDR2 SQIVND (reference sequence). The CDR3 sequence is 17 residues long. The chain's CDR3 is CASSTGTGFAGANVLTF. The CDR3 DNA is TGTGCCAGTAGTACCGGGACAGGGTTCGCTGGGGCCAACGTCCTGACTTTC. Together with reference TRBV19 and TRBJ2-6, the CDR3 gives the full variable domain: DGGITQSPKYLFRKEGQNVTLSCEQNLNHDAMYWYRQDPGQGLRLIYYSQIVNDFQKGDIAEGYSVSREKKESFPLTVTSAQKNPTAFYLCASSTGTGFAGANVLTFGAGSRLTVL.

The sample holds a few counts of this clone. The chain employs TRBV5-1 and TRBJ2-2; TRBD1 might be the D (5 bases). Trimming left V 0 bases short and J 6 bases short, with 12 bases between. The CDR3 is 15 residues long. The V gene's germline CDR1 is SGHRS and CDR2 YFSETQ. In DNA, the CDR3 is TGCGCCAGCAGCTTGGGACAGATAAGGGCCGGGGAGCTGTTTTTT. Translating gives CASSLGQIRAGELFF.

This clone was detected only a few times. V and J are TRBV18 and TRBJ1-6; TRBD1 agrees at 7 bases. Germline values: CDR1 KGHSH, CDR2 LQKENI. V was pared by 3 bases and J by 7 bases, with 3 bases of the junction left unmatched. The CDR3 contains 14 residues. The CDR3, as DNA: TGTGCCAGCTCACCCGACAGGGCGAATTCACCCCTCCACTTT. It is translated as CASSPDRANSPLHF.